This TCR beta chain was obtained from a study of PD-L1 blockade in urothelial cancer. Study context: Blood yielded a median of around 150,000 T cells per sample.

The protocol was immunoSEQ multiplex PCR, while the TCRdb copy is restricted to in-frame clones and leaves out a portion. The data contain over 45,000 clones, around 84% of them seen just once; the ten biggest clones take up about 20%. The time point is: pretreatment peripheral blood. The sequence came from a man aged 60 to 69 with urothelial cancer. The source was PBMCs, collected around atezolizumab (anti-PD-L1) treatment.

CDR3 nucleotide sequence: TGCGCCAGCAGTGGAACGGGACAGGGGCTTTGGACAAGCTCCTACGAGCAGTACTTC. This sequence encodes CASSGTGQGLWTSSYEQYF. The V and J genes are TRBV10-2 and TRBJ2-7, with 10 nucleotides matching TRBD1. In germline, CDR1 is WSHSY, CDR2 SAAADI. Trimming took 4 bases from V and 0 from J; bases not matched to a gene: 15. CDR3 length: 19 residues.